This T cell receptor beta chain was observed in a study of T-cell reconstitution after alpha-beta-depleted transplantation in children. CDR3 length: 14 residues. The V gene lost 10 bases and the J gene lost 5 bases, with 18 bases spanning the gap. Unique molecular identifiers featured in how the TCRbeta library was prepared. In TCRdb, the PCR reads were re-called with MiXCR into one record per CDR3 protein. The data hold around 200,000 distinct CDR3 sequences, with under 9.5% observed a single time. There are a few counts of this clonotype. Sequenced material: PBMCs from the stem cell graft donor, taken from the stem cell graft. The chain employs TRBV12-3 or TRBV12-4 and TRBJ2-4, with D possibly TRBD2 on 6 matching bases. This TCR was sampled from a human donor who donated a stem cell graft to a child with acute lymphoblastic leukemia. The CDR3: CATTFGLAENIQYF. For the CDR3, the DNA is TGTGCCACCACTTTCGGGTTAGCGGAAAACATTCAGTACTTC.